This TCR beta chain was sequenced in a study of CD8 T cells in ankylosing spondylitis. This clonotype was counted a few times. Each TCR beta library was made by quantitative 5'-RACE that incorporated molecular barcodes. From the 5' RACE reads, TCRdb called clonotypes with MiXCR, one entry per CDR3 protein. This sample has about 200,000 distinct CDR3 sequences, with roughly 12% found just once. The V gene lost 5 bases and the J gene lost 5 bases, with 19 bases spanning the gap. Germline V lookup: CDR1 SEHNR, CDR2 FQNEAQ (reference sequence). The CDR3 covers 16 residues. Sequencing was done on a sample of blood, either unsorted or a sorted T cell fraction (not recorded which). V is TRBV7-9 and J is TRBJ2-1; perhaps TRBD2 as D (7 bases). The TCR originated in a male donor with ankylosing spondylitis or in good health (not recorded which). The CDR3, as DNA: TGTGCCAGCAGCCCCAAGGGGGGGACTATTGACAATGAGCAGTTCTTC. Its translation: CASSPKGGTIDNEQFF.